This T cell receptor (beta chain) was captured in a study of T cell changes during pregnancy in multiple sclerosis. V gave up 5 bases and J gave up 3 bases, with 7 bases separating them. CDR1 is KGHSH, CDR2 LQKENI, per germline. The CDR3 is 12 amino acids. The method was immunoSEQ multiplex PCR; TCRdb's version includes in-frame clones alone and lacks a portion of them. The sample lists 42,000 or so clones; 94% were seen once. This chain joins TRBV18 and TRBJ1-1, with D possibly matching TRBD1 (5 bases). This sample comprised CD8+ T cells from peripheral blood mononuclear cells, obtained in the third trimester of pregnancy. The TCR comes from a female donor with multiple sclerosis, enrolled in a pregnancy study. CDR3 residues: CASSGGDTEAFF. The CDR3 DNA reads TGTGCCAGCTCAGGAGGGGACACTGAAGCTTTCTTT.